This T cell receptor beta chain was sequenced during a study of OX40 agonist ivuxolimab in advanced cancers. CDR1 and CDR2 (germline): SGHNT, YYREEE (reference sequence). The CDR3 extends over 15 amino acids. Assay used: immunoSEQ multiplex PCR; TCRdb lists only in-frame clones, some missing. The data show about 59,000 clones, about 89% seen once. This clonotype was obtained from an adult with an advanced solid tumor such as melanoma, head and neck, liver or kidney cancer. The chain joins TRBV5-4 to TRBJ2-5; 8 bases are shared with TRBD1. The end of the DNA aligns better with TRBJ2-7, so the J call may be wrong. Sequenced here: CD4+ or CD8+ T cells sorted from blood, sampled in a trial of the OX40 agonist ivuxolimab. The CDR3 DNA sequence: TGTGCCAGCAGCTTAGGCGACAGGGGTCGCTACGAGCAGTACTTC. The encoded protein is CASSLGDRGRYEQYF.